This T cell receptor beta chain was captured in a study of blood T cells in healthy people across ages. CDR1 KGHDR and CDR2 SFDVKD come from the germline V gene. This CDR3 has 11 residues. Combining a sample-barcoded 5' primer with a J-beta primer mix, a second PCR ran for 7 to 11 cycles. TCRdb analysed the 5' RACE reads with MiXCR anew, one entry per CDR3 protein. The repertoire holds 1.5 million to 2 million distinct CDR3 sequences, about 39% seen once, with under 30% in the top ten. The rearrangement uses TRBV24-1 and TRBJ2-5; no definite D call. The J call could be wrong; TRBJ2-7 is a better fit for the DNA end. Material: blood. The clonotype comes from a human donor in good health. This chain's CDR3 is CATSAGYEQYF. CDR3 sequence (DNA): TGTGCCACCAGTGCAGGTTACGAGCAGTACTTC.